This T cell receptor (beta chain) was sequenced in a study of blood T cells in healthy people across ages. The authors ran a second PCR of about 6 to 12 cycles using a sample-barcoded 5' primer and a J-beta primer mix. TCRdb used MiXCR to reprocess the 5' RACE reads, holding one entry per CDR3 protein. The repertoire consists of about a million distinct CDR3 sequences, with less than 45% occurring once and the leading ten covering around 13%. The sequence came from a man younger than 35 in good health. Material: blood.

The CDR3 protein is CASSSGVLWTGELFF. The CDR3 coding sequence is TGTGCCAGCAGCTCAGGAGTACTTTGGACCGGGGAGCTGTTTTTT. This sequence joins TRBV7-2 and TRBJ2-2; D not certain. CDR1 SGHTA and CDR2 FQGNSA come from the germline V gene. This CDR3 comprises 15 residues. Trimming took 4 bases from V and 5 from J, leaving 14 bases between them.